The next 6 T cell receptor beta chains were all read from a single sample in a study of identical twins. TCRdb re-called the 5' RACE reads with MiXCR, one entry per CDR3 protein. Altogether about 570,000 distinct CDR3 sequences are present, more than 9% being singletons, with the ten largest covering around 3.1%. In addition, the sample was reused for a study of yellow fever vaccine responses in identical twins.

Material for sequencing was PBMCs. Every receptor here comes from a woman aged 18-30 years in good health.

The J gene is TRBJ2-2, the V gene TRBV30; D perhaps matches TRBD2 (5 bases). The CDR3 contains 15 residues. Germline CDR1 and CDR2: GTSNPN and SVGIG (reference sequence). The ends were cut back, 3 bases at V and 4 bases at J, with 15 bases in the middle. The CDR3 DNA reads TGTGCCTGGAGCCAAGAGGCCCGGGGCACCGGGGAGCTGTTTTTT. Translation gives CAWSQEARGTGELFF. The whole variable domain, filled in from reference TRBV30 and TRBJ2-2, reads SQTIHQWPATLVQPVGSPLSLECTVEGTSNPNLYWYRQAAGRGLQLLFYSVGIGQISSEVPQNLSASRPQDRQFILSSKKLLLSDSGFYLCAWSQEARGTGELFFGEGSRLTVL.

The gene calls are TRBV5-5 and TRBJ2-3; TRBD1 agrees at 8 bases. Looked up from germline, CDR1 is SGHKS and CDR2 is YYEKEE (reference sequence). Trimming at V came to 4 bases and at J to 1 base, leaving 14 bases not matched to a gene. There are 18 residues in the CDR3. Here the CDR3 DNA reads TGTGCCAGCAGCACTCGGACAGGGATGGATTTAGGCACAGATACGCAGTATTTT. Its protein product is CASSTRTGMDLGTDTQYF.

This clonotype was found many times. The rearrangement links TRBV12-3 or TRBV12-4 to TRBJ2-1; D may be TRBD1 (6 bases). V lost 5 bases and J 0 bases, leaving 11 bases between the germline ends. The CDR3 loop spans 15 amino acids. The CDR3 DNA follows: TGTGCCAGCAGTCCACAGGGTAGCTCCTACAATGAGCAGTTCTTC. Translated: CASSPQGSSYNEQFF.

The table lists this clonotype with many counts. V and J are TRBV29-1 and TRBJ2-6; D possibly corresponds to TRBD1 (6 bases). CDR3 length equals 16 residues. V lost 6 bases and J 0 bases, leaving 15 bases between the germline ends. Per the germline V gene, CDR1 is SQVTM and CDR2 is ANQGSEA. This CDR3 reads CSVADGTPSGANVLTF. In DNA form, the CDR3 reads TGCAGCGTGGCAGATGGGACACCCTCTGGGGCCAACGTCCTGACTTTC.

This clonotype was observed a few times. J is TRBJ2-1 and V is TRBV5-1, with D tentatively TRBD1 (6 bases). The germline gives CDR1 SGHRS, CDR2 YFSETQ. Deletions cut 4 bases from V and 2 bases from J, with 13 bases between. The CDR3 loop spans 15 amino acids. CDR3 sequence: CASSQPGQPYNEQFF. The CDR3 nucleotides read TGCGCCAGCAGCCAACCCGGACAGCCCTACAATGAGCAGTTCTTC.

In DNA, the CDR3 is TGTGCCAGCAGCTCCCGGACTAGCGGGGGGGTAAGGAATGAGCAGTTCTTC. This translates into CASSSRTSGGVRNEQFF. The chain joins TRBV3-1 to TRBJ2-1, with 15 positions matching TRBD2. The CDR3 totals 17 residues. With 5 bases clipped from V and 7 bases from J, the junction kept 9 bases outside the gene matches. Germline CDR1 LGHDT, CDR2 YNNKEL (reference sequence).